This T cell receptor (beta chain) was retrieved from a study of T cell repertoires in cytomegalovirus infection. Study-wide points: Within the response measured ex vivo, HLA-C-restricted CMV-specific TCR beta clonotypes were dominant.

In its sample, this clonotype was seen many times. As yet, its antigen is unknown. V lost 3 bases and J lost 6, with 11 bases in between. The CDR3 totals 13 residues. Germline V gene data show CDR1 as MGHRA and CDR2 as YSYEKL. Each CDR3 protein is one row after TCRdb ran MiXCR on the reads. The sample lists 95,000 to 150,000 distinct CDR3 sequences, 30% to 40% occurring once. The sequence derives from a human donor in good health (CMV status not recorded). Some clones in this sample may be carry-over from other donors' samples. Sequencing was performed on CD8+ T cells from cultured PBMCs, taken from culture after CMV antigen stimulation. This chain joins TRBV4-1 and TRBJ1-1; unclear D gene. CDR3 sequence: CASSHPRNPEAFF. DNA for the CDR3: TGCGCCAGCAGCCATCCAAGGAATCCTGAAGCTTTCTTT.